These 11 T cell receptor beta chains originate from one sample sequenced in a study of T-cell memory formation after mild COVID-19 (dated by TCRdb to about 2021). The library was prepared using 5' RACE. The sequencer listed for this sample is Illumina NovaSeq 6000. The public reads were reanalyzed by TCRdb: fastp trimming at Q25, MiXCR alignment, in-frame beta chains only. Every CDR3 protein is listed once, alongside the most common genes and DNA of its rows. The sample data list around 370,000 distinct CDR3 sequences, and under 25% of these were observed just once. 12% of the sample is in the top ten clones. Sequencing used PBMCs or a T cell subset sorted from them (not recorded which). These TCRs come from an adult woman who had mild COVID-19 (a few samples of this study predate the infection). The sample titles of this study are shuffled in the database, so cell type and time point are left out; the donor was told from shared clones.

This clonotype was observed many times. The chain's CDR3 is CASSLVGAKNIQYF. DNA for the CDR3: TGTGCCAGCAGTTTGGTAGGGGCCAAAAACATTCAGTACTTC. The J gene is TRBJ2-4, the V gene TRBV27, with D uncertain. Germline loops: CDR1 MNHEY, CDR2 SMNVEV (reference sequence). The CDR3 is made up of 14 amino acids. V was clipped by 3 bases and J by 1 base, with 7 bases between them.

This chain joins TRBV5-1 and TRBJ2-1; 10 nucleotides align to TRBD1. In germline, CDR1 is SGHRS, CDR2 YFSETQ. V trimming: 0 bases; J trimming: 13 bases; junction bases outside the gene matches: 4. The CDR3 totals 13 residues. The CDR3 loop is CASSLDGQGVQFF. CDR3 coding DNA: TGCGCCAGCAGCTTGGACGGACAGGGGGTTCAGTTCTTC.

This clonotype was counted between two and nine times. The CDR3 region is CASSLAVEVGEQFF. CDR3 bases: TGCGCCAGCAGCTTGGCCGTTGAGGTTGGGGAGCAGTTCTTC. The chain links TRBV5-1 to TRBJ2-1, with unresolved D. The CDR3 loop spans 14 amino acids. Germline CDR1 SGHRS, CDR2 YFSETQ. Trimming took 0 bases from V and 10 from J, leaving 14 bases between them.

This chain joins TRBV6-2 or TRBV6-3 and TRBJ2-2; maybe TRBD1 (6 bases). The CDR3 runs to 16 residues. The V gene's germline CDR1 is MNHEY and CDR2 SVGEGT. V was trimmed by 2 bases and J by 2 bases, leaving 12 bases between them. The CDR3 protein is CASSYPWGPNTGELFF. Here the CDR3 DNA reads TGTGCCAGCAGTTACCCGTGGGGGCCCAACACCGGGGAGCTGTTTTTT.

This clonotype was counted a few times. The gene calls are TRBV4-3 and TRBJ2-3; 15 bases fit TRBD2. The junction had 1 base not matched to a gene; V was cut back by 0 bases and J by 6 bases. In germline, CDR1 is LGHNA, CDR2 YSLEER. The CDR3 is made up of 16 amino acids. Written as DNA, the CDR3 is TGCGCCAGCAGCCAAGACGGACTAGCGGGAGGGGATACGCAGTATTTT. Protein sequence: CASSQDGLAGGDTQYF.

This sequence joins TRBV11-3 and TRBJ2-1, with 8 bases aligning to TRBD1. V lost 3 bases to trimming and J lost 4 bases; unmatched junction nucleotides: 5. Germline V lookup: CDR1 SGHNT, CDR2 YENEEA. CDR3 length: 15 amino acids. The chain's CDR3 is CASSLDRVLYNEQFF. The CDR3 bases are TGTGCCAGCAGCTTGGACAGGGTCCTTTACAATGAGCAGTTCTTC.

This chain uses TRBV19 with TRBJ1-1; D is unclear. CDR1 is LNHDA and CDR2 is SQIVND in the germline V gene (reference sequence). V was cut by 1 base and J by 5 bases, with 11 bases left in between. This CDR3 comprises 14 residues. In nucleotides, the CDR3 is TGTGCCAGTAGTATAGGAGGAGTGGAGACTGAAGCTTTCTTT. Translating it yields CASSIGGVETEAFF.

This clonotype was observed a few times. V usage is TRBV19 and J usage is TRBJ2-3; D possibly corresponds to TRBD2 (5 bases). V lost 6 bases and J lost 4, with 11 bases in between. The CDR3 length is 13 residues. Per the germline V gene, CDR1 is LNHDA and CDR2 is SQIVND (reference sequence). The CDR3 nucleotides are TGTGCCAGTAGCGCGGGCCCCGCAGATACGCAGTATTTT. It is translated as CASSAGPADTQYF. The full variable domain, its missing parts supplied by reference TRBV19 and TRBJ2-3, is DGGITQSPKYLFRKEGQNVTLSCEQNLNHDAMYWYRQDPGQGLRLIYYSQIVNDFQKGDIAEGYSVSREKKESFPLTVTSAQKNPTAFYLCASSAGPADTQYFGPGTRLTVL.

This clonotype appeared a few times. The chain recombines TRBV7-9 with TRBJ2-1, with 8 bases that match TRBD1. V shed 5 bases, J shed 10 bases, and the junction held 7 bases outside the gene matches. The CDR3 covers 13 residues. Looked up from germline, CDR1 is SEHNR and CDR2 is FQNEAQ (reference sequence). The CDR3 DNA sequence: TGTGCCAGCAGCGCCACGGACAGGGAGGAGCAGTTCTTC. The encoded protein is CASSATDREEQFF.

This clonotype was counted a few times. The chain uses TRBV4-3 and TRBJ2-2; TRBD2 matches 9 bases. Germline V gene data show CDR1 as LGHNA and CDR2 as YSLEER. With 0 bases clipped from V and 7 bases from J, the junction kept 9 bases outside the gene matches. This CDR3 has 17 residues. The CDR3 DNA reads TGCGCCAGCAGCCAAGAAGTTCGGAAAGCGGGAGGCGGGGAGCTGTTTTTT. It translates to CASSQEVRKAGGGELFF.

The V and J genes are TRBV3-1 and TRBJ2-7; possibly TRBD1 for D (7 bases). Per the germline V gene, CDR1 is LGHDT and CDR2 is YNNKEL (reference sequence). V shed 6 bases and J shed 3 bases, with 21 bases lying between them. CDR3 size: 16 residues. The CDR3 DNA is TGTGCCAGCAGTCCCAATCCAGGGGGGAGTAGCTACGAGCAGTACTTC. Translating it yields CASSPNPGGSSYEQYF.